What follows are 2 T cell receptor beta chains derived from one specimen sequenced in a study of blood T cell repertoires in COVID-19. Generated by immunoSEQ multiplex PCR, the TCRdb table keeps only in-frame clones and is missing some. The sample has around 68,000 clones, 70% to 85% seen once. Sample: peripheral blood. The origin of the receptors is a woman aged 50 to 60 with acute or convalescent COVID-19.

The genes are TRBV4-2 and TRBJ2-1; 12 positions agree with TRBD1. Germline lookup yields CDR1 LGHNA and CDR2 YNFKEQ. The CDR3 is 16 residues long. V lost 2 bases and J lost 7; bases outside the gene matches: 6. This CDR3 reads CASSQQGTGGWNEQFF. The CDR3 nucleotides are TGTGCCAGCAGCCAACAAGGGACAGGGGGCTGGAATGAGCAGTTCTTC.

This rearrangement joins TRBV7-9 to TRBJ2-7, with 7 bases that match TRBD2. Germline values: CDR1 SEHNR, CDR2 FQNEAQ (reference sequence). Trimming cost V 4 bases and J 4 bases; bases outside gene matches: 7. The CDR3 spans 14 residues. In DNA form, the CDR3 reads TGTGCCAGCAGCTCCTCCGGGACTAAATACGAGCAGTACTTC. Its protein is CASSSSGTKYEQYF.